Below, 9 T cell receptor beta chains from the same sample are listed, as sequenced in a study of blood T cell repertoires in COVID-19. Libraries were prepared by immunoSEQ multiplex PCR; TCRdb keeps only in-frame clonotypes and omits some of them. There are about 280,000 clones in the sample; 88% occur only once, and around 0.9% lies in the top ten. The sample was PBMCs or T cells enriched from blood (not recorded which). These receptors were obtained from a young woman who had recovered from COVID-19.

The chain uses TRBV7-3 and TRBJ1-2; TRBD1 aligns across 8 bases. Germline CDR1 SGHTA, CDR2 FQGTGA. This CDR3 is built from 14 residues. Germline trimming cut 5 bases from V and 7 bases from J; bases unmatched to any gene: 9. The CDR3 DNA is TGTGCCAGCAGCCGCGCCGACAGGGGCGGTGGCTACACCTTC. As protein: CASSRADRGGGYTF.

The chain is built from TRBV7-8 and TRBJ2-1, with D unresolved. Germline V gives CDR1 SGHVS, CDR2 FQNEAQ. The CDR3 loop spans 18 amino acids. The germline V and J ends were trimmed by 3 bases and 0 bases, with 18 bases remaining between them. The CDR3 sequence is CASSFTVSSPSSYNEQFF. In DNA form, the CDR3 reads TGTGCCAGCAGCTTCACAGTCAGCTCCCCGAGCTCCTACAATGAGCAGTTCTTC.

The chain joins TRBV7-9 to TRBJ1-5; the D is unclear. Germline lookup yields CDR1 SEHNR and CDR2 FQNEAQ (reference sequence). There are 12 residues in the CDR3. The V end was cut by 5 bases, the J end by 6 bases, with 8 bases between. The chain's CDR3 is CASSLQTQPQHF. In DNA, the CDR3 is TGTGCCAGCAGCCTACAGACTCAGCCCCAGCATTTT.

The V and J genes are TRBV9 and TRBJ2-3, with D possibly matching TRBD2 (5 bases). The CDR3 has 15 residues. The ends were cut back, 6 bases at V and 1 base at J, with 15 bases in the middle. Per germline, CDR1 SGDLS and CDR2 YYNGEE. The CDR3, as DNA: TGTGCCAGCAATCTAGCACCTTTGGGCACAGATACGCAGTATTTT. Protein sequence: CASNLAPLGTDTQYF.

The genes are TRBV7-8 and TRBJ2-3; a weak D match, TRBD2 (5 bases). CDR3 size: 15 residues. V was shortened by 5 bases and J by 2 bases, with 14 bases between the two germline ends. Per germline, CDR1 SGHVS and CDR2 FQNEAQ. The CDR3 nucleotides read TGTGCCAGCAGCCCCACTAGAGCCTTCACAGATACGCAGTATTTT. Its protein is CASSPTRAFTDTQYF.

This chain links TRBV19 with TRBJ2-3; TRBD2 matches 8 bases. The CDR3 length is 15 residues. In germline, CDR1 is LNHDA, CDR2 SQIVND (reference sequence). The V gene end was trimmed by 3 bases and the J gene end by 3 bases; junction bases not matched to a gene: 5. The DNA for the CDR3 is TGTGCCAGTAGTATTAGCGGGGTTTGGACAGATACGCAGTATTTT. It is translated as CASSISGVWTDTQYF.

The genes are TRBV7-2 and TRBJ1-5, with D unclear. The CDR3 has 17 residues. Germline V gives CDR1 SGHTA, CDR2 FQGNSA. V lost 5 bases, J lost 0 bases, and 17 bases lay in between. CDR3 in DNA: TGTGCCAGCAGCCCACGGGGAGGATTCTATAGCAATCAGCCCCAGCATTTT. This encodes CASSPRGGFYSNQPQHF.

This clone was found once. The chain employs TRBV11-3 and TRBJ2-7; TRBD2 matches at 9 bases. CDR3 size: 14 residues. V shed 1 base and J 5 bases; nucleotides not matched to a gene: 3. In germline, CDR1 is SGHNT, CDR2 YENEEA. CDR3 nucleotides: TGTGCCAGCAGCTTAGTAATAGCGGGGGACGAGCAGTACTTC. Translating gives CASSLVIAGDEQYF.

This rearrangement joins TRBV7-8 to TRBJ1-2, with D hard to call. The germline V gene encodes CDR1 SGHVS and CDR2 FQNEAQ. V lost 5 bases to trimming and J lost 6 bases, with 19 bases between them. CDR3 length: 15 amino acids. The CDR3: CASSPGRVGLDGYTF. In DNA form, the CDR3 reads TGTGCCAGCAGCCCGGGGAGGGTAGGTTTGGATGGCTACACCTTC.